The rows below give T cell receptor beta chains drawn from one sample of a study of early T cells in non-severe SARS-CoV-2 infection. MiXCR, applied by TCRdb to the 5' RACE reads, yields one record per CDR3 protein. The repertoire holds some 71,000 distinct CDR3 sequences, with over 9.5% as singletons. The sample here was whole blood, taken at baseline. The receptors derive from an adult who was a healthcare worker with PCR-confirmed SARS-CoV-2 infection or an uninfected control (not recorded which). Both conserved end residues are part of each CDR3. The order of the fields is J gene, V gene, clone size, D gene, CDR3 protein, CDR3 DNA. D genes are given only for firm matches. Size is stated for part of the rows, as once, few or many counts, or as a class when the clone is expanded.

J gene: TRBJ2-7; V gene: TRBV5-1; clone size: -; D gene: -; CDR3 protein: CASSRDVYEQYF; CDR3 DNA: TGCGCCAGCAGCCGCGACGTCTACGAGCAGTACTTC
J gene: TRBJ2-1; V gene: TRBV3-1; clone size: -; D gene: TRBD2; CDR3 protein: CASSLAGDSSYNEQFF; CDR3 DNA: TGTGCCAGCAGCCTAGCGGGAGACAGCTCCTACAATGAGCAGTTCTTC
J gene: TRBJ1-1; V gene: TRBV9; clone size: few; D gene: TRBD1; CDR3 protein: CASSGTGGKVTEAFF; CDR3 DNA: TGTGCCAGCAGCGGGACAGGGGGCAAGGTCACTGAAGCTTTCTTT
J gene: TRBJ2-7; V gene: TRBV29-1; clone size: -; D gene: -; CDR3 protein: CSVVLISYEQYF; CDR3 DNA: TGCAGCGTTGTACTGATCTCCTACGAGCAGTACTTC
J gene: TRBJ2-1; V gene: TRBV5-5; clone size: many; D gene: -; CDR3 protein: CASSLSEPLSYNEQFF; CDR3 DNA: TGTGCCAGCAGCTTGTCAGAACCCCTGTCCTACAATGAGCAGTTCTTC
J gene: TRBJ2-5; V gene: TRBV4-1; clone size: -; D gene: -; CDR3 protein: CASSQGASFETQYF; CDR3 DNA: TGCGCCAGCAGCCAAGGAGCGAGTTTCGAGACCCAGTACTTC
J gene: TRBJ2-1; V gene: TRBV14; clone size: many; D gene: TRBD2; CDR3 protein: CASSEQWTSGPSGDEQFF; CDR3 DNA: TGTGCCAGCAGCGAACAGTGGACTAGCGGTCCCTCGGGGGATGAGCAGTTCTTC
J gene: TRBJ2-2; V gene: TRBV11-3; clone size: many; D gene: -; CDR3 protein: CASSLELAGNTGELFF; CDR3 DNA: TGTGCCAGCAGCTTAGAACTAGCTGGGAACACCGGGGAGCTGTTTTTT
J gene: TRBJ2-2; V gene: TRBV4-1; clone size: many; D gene: -; CDR3 protein: CASSSNTGELFF; CDR3 DNA: TGCGCCAGCAGTTCGAACACCGGGGAGCTGTTTTTT
J gene: TRBJ2-3; V gene: TRBV3-1; clone size: -; D gene: -; CDR3 protein: CASSPITSTDTQYF; CDR3 DNA: TGTGCCAGCAGCCCCATAACTAGCACAGATACGCAGTATTTT
J gene: TRBJ1-1; V gene: TRBV6-2/TRBV6-3; clone size: many; D gene: -; CDR3 protein: CASSPGTFTEAFF; CDR3 DNA: TGTGCCAGCAGTCCCGGGACCTTCACTGAAGCTTTCTTT
J gene: TRBJ2-1; V gene: TRBV11-2; clone size: few; D gene: TRBD2; CDR3 protein: CASTSPTGGYNEQFF; CDR3 DNA: TGTGCCAGCACTTCCCCTACGGGGGGATACAATGAGCAGTTCTTC
J gene: TRBJ1-5; V gene: TRBV29-1; clone size: -; D gene: -; CDR3 protein: CSVQDGNQPQHF; CDR3 DNA: TGCAGCGTCCAGGACGGGAATCAGCCCCAGCATTTT
J gene: TRBJ2-5; V gene: TRBV7-9; clone size: -; D gene: -; CDR3 protein: CATGRQETQYF; CDR3 DNA: TGTGCCACCGGTCGGCAAGAGACCCAGTACTTC
J gene: TRBJ2-5; V gene: TRBV10-2; clone size: many; D gene: -; CDR3 protein: CASSEAGRETQYF; CDR3 DNA: TGCGCCAGCAGTGAGGCAGGGAGGGAGACCCAGTACTTC
J gene: TRBJ2-4; V gene: TRBV19; clone size: -; D gene: -; CDR3 protein: CASTPEGGRLAKNIQYF; CDR3 DNA: TGTGCCAGTACCCCTGAGGGGGGGAGATTAGCCAAAAACATTCAGTACTTC
J gene: TRBJ1-2; V gene: TRBV7-2; clone size: many; D gene: TRBD1; CDR3 protein: CASSLGPGTGGIRVYGYTF; CDR3 DNA: TGTGCCAGCAGCTTAGGCCCCGGGACAGGGGGCATAAGGGTCTATGGCTACACCTTC
J gene: TRBJ2-7; V gene: TRBV10-3; clone size: few; D gene: TRBD1; CDR3 protein: CAISGDRVGTYEQYF; CDR3 DNA: TGTGCCATCAGTGGAGACAGGGTCGGTACCTACGAGCAGTACTTC
J gene: TRBJ1-2; V gene: TRBV6-5; clone size: few; D gene: -; CDR3 protein: CASSKRQEANYGYTF; CDR3 DNA: TGTGCCAGCAGTAAAAGACAGGAGGCTAACTATGGCTACACCTTC
J gene: TRBJ1-2; V gene: TRBV5-1; clone size: few; D gene: TRBD1; CDR3 protein: CASSLATGVYGYTF; CDR3 DNA: TGCGCCAGCAGCTTGGCGACAGGGGTATATGGCTACACCTTC
J gene: TRBJ2-5; V gene: TRBV5-1; clone size: few; D gene: TRBD2; CDR3 protein: CASSLVSGSVETQYF; CDR3 DNA: TGCGCCAGCAGCTTGGTTAGCGGGAGTGTGGAGACCCAGTACTTC
J gene: TRBJ2-2; V gene: TRBV6-1; clone size: many; D gene: -; CDR3 protein: CASIKGLLGSGELFF; CDR3 DNA: TGTGCCAGCATTAAAGGGCTTTTAGGTTCCGGGGAGCTGTTTTTT
J gene: TRBJ1-2; V gene: TRBV5-4; clone size: -; D gene: -; CDR3 protein: CASSQGYSGYTF; CDR3 DNA: TGTGCCAGCAGCCAAGGTTACTCTGGCTACACCTTC
J gene: TRBJ2-7; V gene: TRBV20-1; clone size: few; D gene: -; CDR3 protein: CSAKKKSSHEQYF; CDR3 DNA: TGCAGTGCCAAGAAGAAAAGTTCCCACGAGCAGTACTTC
J gene: TRBJ1-4; V gene: TRBV5-1; clone size: many; D gene: TRBD1; CDR3 protein: CASSFGQGNEKLFF; CDR3 DNA: TGCGCCAGCAGCTTTGGACAGGGGAATGAAAAACTGTTTTTT
J gene: TRBJ2-7; V gene: TRBV5-6; clone size: -; D gene: TRBD1; CDR3 protein: CASSPRQGAYEQYF; CDR3 DNA: TGTGCCAGCAGCCCAAGACAGGGCGCCTACGAGCAGTACTTC
J gene: TRBJ2-3; V gene: TRBV7-2; clone size: few; D gene: -; CDR3 protein: CASRISRDTQYF; CDR3 DNA: TGTGCCAGCAGGATCAGCAGAGATACGCAGTATTTT
J gene: TRBJ2-3; V gene: TRBV11-3; clone size: few; D gene: TRBD2; CDR3 protein: CASSRTSGGTDTQYF; CDR3 DNA: TGTGCCAGCAGTCGGACTAGCGGGGGCACAGATACGCAGTATTTT
J gene: TRBJ2-3; V gene: TRBV5-6; clone size: many; D gene: TRBD2; CDR3 protein: CASSQLAGDRWGTDTQYF; CDR3 DNA: TGTGCCAGCAGCCAGTTAGCGGGAGACCGGTGGGGCACAGATACGCAGTATTTT
J gene: TRBJ2-7; V gene: TRBV5-1; clone size: -; D gene: -; CDR3 protein: CASRSAAEGEQYF; CDR3 DNA: TGCGCCAGCCGGTCAGCCGCCGAGGGCGAGCAGTACTTC
J gene: TRBJ2-2; V gene: TRBV24-1; clone size: many; D gene: -; CDR3 protein: CATSDPTGELFF; CDR3 DNA: TGTGCCACCAGTGATCCGACCGGGGAGCTGTTTTTT
J gene: TRBJ2-1; V gene: TRBV24-1; clone size: -; D gene: TRBD2; CDR3 protein: CATSGRGTSLGQFF; CDR3 DNA: TGTGCCACCAGTGGCCGCGGGACTAGTTTAGGGCAGTTCTTC
J gene: TRBJ1-4; V gene: TRBV27; clone size: few; D gene: -; CDR3 protein: CASRRWDAENEKLFF; CDR3 DNA: TGTGCCAGCAGGCGCTGGGACGCCGAGAATGAAAAACTGTTTTTT
J gene: TRBJ2-3; V gene: TRBV27; clone size: many; D gene: TRBD2; CDR3 protein: CASSLAGEPDTQYF; CDR3 DNA: TGTGCCAGCAGTCTCGCGGGAGAGCCAGATACGCAGTATTTT
J gene: TRBJ1-6; V gene: TRBV4-1; clone size: few; D gene: TRBD1; CDR3 protein: CASSHLGQGSNSPLHF; CDR3 DNA: TGCGCCAGCAGCCATCTGGGACAGGGATCCAATTCACCCCTCCACTTT
J gene: TRBJ2-5; V gene: TRBV12-3/TRBV12-4; clone size: -; D gene: -; CDR3 protein: CASSDDSQETQYF; CDR3 DNA: TGTGCCAGCAGTGACGACAGCCAAGAGACCCAGTACTTC